This TCR beta chain comes out of a study of cytomegalovirus exposure and HLA in healthy donors. CDR1 is SQVTM and CDR2 is ANQGSEA in the germline V gene. V shed 4 bases and J 2 bases; nucleotides not matched to a gene: 7. The CDR3 loop spans 15 amino acids. Primers for the PCR totalled 60 Vbeta and 13 Jbeta. Data came from immunoSEQ multiplex PCR; TCRdb stores just in-frame clones and leaves some out. The repertoire consists of under 200,000 clones, with roughly three quarters occurring once and the leading ten covering about 2.5%. V usage is TRBV29-1 and J usage is TRBJ2-3; 9 bases match TRBD2. This TCR came from a woman in her forties or fifties in good health and CMV-seronegative. Sequencing was carried out using PBMCs. The CDR3 DNA follows: TGCAGCGTTGCTATAGCGGGGGCGAACACAGATACGCAGTATTTT. It codes for CSVAIAGANTDTQYF.